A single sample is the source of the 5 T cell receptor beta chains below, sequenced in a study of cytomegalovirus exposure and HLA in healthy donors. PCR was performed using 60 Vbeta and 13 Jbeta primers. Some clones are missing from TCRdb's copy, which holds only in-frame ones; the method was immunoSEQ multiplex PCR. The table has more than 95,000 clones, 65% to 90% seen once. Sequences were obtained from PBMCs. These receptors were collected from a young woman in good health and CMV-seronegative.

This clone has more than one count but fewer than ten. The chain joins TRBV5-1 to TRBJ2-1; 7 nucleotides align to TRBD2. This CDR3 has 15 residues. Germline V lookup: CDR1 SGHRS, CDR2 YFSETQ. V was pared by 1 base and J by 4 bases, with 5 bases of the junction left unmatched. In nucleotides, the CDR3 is TGCGCCAGCAGCTTGCCTAGCGGACCTTACAATGAGCAGTTCTTC. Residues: CASSLPSGPYNEQFF.

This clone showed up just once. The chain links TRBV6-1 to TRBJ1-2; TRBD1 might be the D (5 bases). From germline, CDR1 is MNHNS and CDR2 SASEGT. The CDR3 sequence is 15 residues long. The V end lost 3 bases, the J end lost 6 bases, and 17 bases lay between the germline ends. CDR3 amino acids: CASSEEVWRGDGYTF. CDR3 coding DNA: TGTGCCAGCAGTGAGGAGGTATGGAGGGGTGATGGCTACACCTTC.

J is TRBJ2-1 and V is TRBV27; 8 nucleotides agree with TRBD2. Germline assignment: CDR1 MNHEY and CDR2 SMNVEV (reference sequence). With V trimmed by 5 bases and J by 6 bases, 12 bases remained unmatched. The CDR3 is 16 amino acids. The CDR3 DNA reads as TGTGCCAGCAGTAACCCTCCTCGCGGGAGGCCCAATGAGCAGTTCTTC. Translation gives CASSNPPRGRPNEQFF.

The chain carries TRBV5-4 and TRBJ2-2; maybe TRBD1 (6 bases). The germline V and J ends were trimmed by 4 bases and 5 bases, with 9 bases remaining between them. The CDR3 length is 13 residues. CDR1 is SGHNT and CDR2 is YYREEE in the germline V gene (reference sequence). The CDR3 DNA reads TGTGCCAGCAGCGGGGGCAATACCGGGGAGCTGTTTTTT. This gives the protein CASSGGNTGELFF. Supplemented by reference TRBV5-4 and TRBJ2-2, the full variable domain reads ETGVTQSPTHLIKTRGQQVTLRCSSQSGHNTVSWYQQALGQGPQFIFQYYREEENGRGNFPPRFSGLQFPNYSSELNVNALELDDSALYLCASSGGNTGELFFGEGSRLTVL.

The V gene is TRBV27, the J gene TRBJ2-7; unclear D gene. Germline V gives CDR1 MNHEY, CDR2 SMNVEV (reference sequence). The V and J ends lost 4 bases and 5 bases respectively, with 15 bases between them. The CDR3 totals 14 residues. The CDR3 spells CASSSTPGPNEQYF. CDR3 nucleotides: TGTGCCAGCAGTTCAACGCCCGGTCCCAACGAGCAGTACTTC.